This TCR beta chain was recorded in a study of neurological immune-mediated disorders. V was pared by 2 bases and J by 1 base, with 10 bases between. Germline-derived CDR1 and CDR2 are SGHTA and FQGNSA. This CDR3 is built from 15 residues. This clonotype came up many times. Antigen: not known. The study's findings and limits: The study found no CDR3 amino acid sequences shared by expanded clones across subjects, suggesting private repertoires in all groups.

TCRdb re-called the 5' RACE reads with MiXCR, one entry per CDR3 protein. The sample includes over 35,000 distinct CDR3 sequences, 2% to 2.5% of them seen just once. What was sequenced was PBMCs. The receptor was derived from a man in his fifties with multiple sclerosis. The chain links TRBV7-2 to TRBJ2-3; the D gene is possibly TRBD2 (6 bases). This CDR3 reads CASSLPPGGTDTQYF. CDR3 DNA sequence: TGTGCCAGCAGCTTACCCCCGGGGGGCACAGATACGCAGTATTTT.